This T cell receptor beta chain is drawn from a study of shared clonotypes between healthy human individuals. Study-level points and caveats: Generation probability values for non-shared clonotypes were lower than those for clonotypes shared by all four donors. The sharing of 4.5% to 5% of naive CD4 clonotypes was seen across a handful of donors.

A word on this clone: Its antigen is not identified.

Using immunoSEQ multiplex PCR, the repertoire was profiled, and TCRdb retains in-frame clones only, with some absent. Here the sample spans approximately 650,000 clones, nearly 97% being singletons. CD45RO-negative cells were positively selected for CCR7, leaving out terminally differentiated effector memory CD45RA+ cells. Trimming stripped 4 bases from V and 2 bases from J, with 12 bases between. The CDR3 consists of 14 residues. Germline V gene sequence: CDR1 PRHDT, CDR2 FYEKMQ (reference sequence). This chain connects TRBV13 to TRBJ2-7; D is perhaps TRBD2 (5 bases). Sequenced input: naive CD8+ T cells sorted from blood. This receptor was identified in a young woman in good health. The CDR3 spells CASSSEAEAYEQYF. Here the CDR3 DNA reads TGTGCCAGCAGCTCCGAAGCGGAGGCCTACGAGCAGTACTTC.